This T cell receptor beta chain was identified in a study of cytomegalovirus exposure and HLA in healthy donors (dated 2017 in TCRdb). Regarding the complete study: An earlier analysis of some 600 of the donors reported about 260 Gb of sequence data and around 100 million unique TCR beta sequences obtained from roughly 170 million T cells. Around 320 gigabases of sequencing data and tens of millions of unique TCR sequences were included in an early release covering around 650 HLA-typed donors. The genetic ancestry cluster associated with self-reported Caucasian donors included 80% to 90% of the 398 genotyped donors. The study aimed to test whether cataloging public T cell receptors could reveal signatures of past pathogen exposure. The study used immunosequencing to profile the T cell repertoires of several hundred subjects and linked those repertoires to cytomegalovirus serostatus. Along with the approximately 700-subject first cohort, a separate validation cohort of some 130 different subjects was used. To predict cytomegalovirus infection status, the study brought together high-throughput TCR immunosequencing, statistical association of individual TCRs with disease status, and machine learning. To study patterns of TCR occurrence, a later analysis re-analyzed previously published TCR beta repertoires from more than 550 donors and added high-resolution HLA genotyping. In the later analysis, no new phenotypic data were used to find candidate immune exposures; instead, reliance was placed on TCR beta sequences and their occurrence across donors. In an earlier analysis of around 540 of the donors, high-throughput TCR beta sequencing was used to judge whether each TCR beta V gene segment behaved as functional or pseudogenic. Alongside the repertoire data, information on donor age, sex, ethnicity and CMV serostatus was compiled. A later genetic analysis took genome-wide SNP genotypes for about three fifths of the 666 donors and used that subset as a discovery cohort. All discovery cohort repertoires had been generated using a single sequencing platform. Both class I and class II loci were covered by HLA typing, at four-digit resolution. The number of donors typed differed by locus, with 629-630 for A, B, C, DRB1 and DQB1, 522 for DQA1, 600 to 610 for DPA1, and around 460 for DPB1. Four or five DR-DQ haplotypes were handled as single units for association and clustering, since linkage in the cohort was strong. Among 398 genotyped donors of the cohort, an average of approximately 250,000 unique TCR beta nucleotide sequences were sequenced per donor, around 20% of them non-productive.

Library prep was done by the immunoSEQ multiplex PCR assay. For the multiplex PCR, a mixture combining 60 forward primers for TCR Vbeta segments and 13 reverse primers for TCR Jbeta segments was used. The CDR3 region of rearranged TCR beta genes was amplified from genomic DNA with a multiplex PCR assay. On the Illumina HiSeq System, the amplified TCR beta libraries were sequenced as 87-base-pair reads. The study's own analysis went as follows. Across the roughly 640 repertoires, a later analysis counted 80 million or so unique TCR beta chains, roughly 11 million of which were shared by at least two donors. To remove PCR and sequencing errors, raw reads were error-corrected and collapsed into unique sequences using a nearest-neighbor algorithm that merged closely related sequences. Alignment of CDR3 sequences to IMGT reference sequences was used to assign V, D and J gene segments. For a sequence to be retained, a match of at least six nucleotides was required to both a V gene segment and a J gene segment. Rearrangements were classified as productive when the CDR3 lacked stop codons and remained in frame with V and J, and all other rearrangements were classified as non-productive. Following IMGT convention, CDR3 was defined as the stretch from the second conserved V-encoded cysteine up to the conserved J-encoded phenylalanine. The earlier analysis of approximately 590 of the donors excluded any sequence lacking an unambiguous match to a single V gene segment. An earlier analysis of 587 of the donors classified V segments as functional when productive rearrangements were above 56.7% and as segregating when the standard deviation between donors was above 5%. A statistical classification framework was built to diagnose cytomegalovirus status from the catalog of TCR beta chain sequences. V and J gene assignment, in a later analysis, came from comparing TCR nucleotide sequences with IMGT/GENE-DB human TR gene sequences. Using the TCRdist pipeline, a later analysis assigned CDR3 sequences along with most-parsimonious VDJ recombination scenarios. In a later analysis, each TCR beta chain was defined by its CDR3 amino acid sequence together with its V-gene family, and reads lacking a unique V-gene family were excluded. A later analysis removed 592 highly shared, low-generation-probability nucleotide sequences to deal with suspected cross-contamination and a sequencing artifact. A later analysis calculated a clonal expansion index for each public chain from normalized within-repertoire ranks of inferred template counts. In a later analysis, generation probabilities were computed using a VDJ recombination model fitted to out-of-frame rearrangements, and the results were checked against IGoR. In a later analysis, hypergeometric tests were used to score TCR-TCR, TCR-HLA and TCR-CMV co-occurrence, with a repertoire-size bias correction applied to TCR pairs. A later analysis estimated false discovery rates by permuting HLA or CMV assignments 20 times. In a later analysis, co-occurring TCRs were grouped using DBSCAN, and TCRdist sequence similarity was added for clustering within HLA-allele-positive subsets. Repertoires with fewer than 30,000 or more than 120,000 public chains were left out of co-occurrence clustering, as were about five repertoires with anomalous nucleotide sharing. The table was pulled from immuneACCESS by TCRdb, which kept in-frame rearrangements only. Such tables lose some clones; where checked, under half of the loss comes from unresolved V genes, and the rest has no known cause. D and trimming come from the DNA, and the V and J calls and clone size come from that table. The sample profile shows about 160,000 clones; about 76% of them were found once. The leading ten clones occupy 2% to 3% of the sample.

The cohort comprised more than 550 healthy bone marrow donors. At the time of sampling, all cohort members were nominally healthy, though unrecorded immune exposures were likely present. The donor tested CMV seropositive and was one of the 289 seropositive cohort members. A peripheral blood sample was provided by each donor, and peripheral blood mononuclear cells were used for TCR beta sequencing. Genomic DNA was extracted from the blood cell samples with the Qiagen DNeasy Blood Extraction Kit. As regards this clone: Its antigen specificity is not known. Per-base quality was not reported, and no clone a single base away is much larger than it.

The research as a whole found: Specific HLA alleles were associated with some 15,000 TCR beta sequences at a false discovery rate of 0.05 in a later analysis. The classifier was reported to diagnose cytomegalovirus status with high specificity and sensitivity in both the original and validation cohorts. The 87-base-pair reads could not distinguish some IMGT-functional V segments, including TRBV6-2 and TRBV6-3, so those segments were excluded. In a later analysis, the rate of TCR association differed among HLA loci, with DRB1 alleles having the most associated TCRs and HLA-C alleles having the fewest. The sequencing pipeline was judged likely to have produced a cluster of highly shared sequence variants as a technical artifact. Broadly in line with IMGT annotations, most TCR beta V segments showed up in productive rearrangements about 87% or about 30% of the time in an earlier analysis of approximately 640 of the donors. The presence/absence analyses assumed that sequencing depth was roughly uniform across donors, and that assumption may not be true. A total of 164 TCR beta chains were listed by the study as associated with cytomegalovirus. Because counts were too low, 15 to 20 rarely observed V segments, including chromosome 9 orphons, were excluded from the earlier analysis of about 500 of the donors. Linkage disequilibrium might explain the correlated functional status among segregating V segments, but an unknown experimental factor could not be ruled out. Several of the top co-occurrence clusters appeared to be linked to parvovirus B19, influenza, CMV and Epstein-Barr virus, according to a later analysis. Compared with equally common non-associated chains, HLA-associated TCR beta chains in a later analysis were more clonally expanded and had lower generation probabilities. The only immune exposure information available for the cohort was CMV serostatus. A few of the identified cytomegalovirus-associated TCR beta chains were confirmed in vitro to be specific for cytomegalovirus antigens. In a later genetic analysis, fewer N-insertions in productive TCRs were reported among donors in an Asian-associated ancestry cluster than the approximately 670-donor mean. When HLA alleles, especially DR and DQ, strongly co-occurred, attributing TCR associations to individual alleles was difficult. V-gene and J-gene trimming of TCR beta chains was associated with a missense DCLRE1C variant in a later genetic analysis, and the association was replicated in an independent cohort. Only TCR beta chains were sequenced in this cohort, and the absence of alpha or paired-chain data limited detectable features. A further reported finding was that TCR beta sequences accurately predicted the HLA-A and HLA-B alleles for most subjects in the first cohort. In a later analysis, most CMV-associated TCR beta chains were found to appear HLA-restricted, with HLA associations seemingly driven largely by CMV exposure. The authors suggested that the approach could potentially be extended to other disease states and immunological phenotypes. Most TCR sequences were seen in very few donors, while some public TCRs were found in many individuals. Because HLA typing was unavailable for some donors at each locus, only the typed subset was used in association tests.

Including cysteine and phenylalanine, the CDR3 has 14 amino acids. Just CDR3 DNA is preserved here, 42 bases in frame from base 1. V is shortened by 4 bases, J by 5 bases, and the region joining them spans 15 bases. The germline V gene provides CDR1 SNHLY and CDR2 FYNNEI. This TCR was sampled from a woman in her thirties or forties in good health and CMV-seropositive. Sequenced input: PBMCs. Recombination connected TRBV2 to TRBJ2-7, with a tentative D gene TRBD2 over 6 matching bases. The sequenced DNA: TGTGCCAGCAGTGGTAGCTCGACTAGTCACGAGCAGTACTTC. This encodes CASSGSSTSHEQYF.